The 27 T cell receptor beta chains in this list originate from one sample, sequenced in a study of blood T cells in healthy people across ages (dated by TCRdb to the mid-2010s). The receptor library was made with 5' RACE. The instrument was an Illumina HiSeq 2500. A second about 7 to 12 cycle PCR used a sample-barcoded 5' primer and a J-beta primer mix. TCRdb took the public reads, trimmed them with fastp at Q25, ran MiXCR for clone calling and kept in-frame beta chains. Rows are unified per CDR3 protein, each entry keeping the most common DNA and genes. A total of about 1.4 million distinct CDR3 sequences appear in this sample, roughly 64% of them only once. Clones ranked in the top ten supply roughly 6.3% of the sample. Sequencing was carried out using blood. Source of these receptors: a man between 18 and 35 years old in good health.

The gene calls are TRBV7-9 and TRBJ1-6, with 8 bases identical to TRBD1. Per the germline V gene, CDR1 is SEHNR and CDR2 is FQNEAQ (reference sequence). The J segment lost 7 bases and the V segment lost 9 bases, leaving 5 bases of the junction unmatched. The CDR3 loop spans 13 amino acids. CDR3 amino acids: CASTGGPNSPLHF. The CDR3 nucleotides are TGTGCCAGTACAGGGGGACCCAATTCACCCCTCCACTTT.

This clonotype was observed a single time. This chain links TRBV6-6 with TRBJ2-7; D unclear. Trimming removed 2 bases from V and 3 bases from J, with 8 bases in between. The germline V gene has CDR1 MNHNY and CDR2 SVGAGI (reference sequence). This CDR3 region has 13 residues. CDR3 residues: CASSYTIVYEQYF. CDR3 nucleotides: TGTGCCAGCAGTTACACCATAGTCTACGAGCAGTACTTC.

V usage is TRBV11-2 and J usage is TRBJ2-2, with 9 bases that match TRBD2. The CDR3 runs to 15 residues. Germline values: CDR1 SGHAT, CDR2 FQNNGV. J was trimmed by 7 bases and V by 5 bases; bases with no gene match: 8. The CDR3 DNA sequence: TGTGCCAGCAGCGCATTAGCGGGAGTTTTCGGGGAGCTGTTTTTT. As protein: CASSALAGVFGELFF.

The CDR3 DNA is TGTGCCAGCAGTGAAGTTGAGGGCGCCCTTTATGGCTACACCTTC. Its protein product is CASSEVEGALYGYTF. The gene calls are TRBV6-1 and TRBJ1-2; no definite D call. Trimming stripped 1 base from V and 5 bases from J, with 14 bases between. This CDR3 spans 15 amino acids. CDR1 and CDR2 from the germline V gene are MNHNS and SASEGT.

The chain joins TRBV7-2 to TRBJ1-2, with 8 nucleotides matching TRBD1. The J segment lost 2 bases and the V segment lost 4 bases, leaving 12 bases of the junction unmatched. This CDR3 is built from 17 residues. CDR1 and CDR2 (germline): SGHTA, FQGNSA. The CDR3 here is CASSSSTGQGRNYGYTF. CDR3 nucleotides: TGTGCCAGCAGCTCATCAACCGGACAGGGTAGGAACTATGGCTACACCTTC.

The CDR3 region has the DNA TGTGCCAGCAAGAGGGACTACCTCACCGGGGAGCTGTTTTTT. Residues: CASKRDYLTGELFF. The chain joins TRBV9 to TRBJ2-2; 7 bases line up with TRBD2. The CDR3 has 14 amino acids. J was trimmed by 4 bases and V by 6 bases; bases with no gene match: 6. The V gene's germline CDR1 is SGDLS and CDR2 YYNGEE.

This clonotype came up a few times. V and J are TRBV6-1 and TRBJ2-4; 11 bases fit TRBD1. Germline CDR1 and CDR2: MNHNS and SASEGT. The CDR3 is 20 amino acids. Trimming at V came to 6 bases and at J to 0 bases, leaving 16 bases not matched to a gene. Written as DNA, the CDR3 is TGTGCCAGCAGCCATTACCCGTGGACAGGGGGCTATGCAGCCAAAAACATTCAGTACTTC. This sequence encodes CASSHYPWTGGYAAKNIQYF.

This chain connects TRBV10-3 to TRBJ2-7; D is perhaps TRBD1 or TRBD2 (5 bases each). The CDR3 loop spans 13 amino acids. V lost 4 bases, J lost 0 bases, and 7 bases lay in between. Looked up from germline, CDR1 is ENHRY and CDR2 is SYGVKD. The DNA for the CDR3 is TGTGCCATCAGTGGGGACGGCTCCTACGAGCAGTACTTC. This codes for CAISGDGSYEQYF.

The chain employs TRBV2 and TRBJ2-5; D gene uncertain. The CDR3 consists of 12 residues. V lost 8 bases and J lost 5, with 12 bases in between. Per germline, CDR1 SNHLY and CDR2 FYNNEI. The CDR3 protein is CASWRRKETQYF. For the CDR3, the DNA is TGTGCCAGCTGGCGACGAAAGGAGACCCAGTACTTC.

The rearrangement joins TRBV27 to TRBJ2-7; D is perhaps TRBD1 (5 bases). V lost 5 bases and J lost 5, with 10 bases in between. Germline V gives CDR1 MNHEY, CDR2 SMNVEV (reference sequence). The CDR3 is made up of 12 amino acids. CDR3 region: CASSNIGDEQYF. The DNA of the CDR3 is TGTGCCAGCAGTAACATAGGGGACGAGCAGTACTTC.

This CDR3 is CSARSLQGLIYNEQFF. In DNA form, the CDR3 reads TGCAGTGCTCGATCTTTGCAGGGCCTTATCTACAATGAGCAGTTCTTC. V and J are TRBV20-1 and TRBJ2-1; tentatively, D is TRBD1 (5 bases). Germline V gene sequence: CDR1 DFQATT, CDR2 SNEGSKA (reference sequence). V shed 5 bases and J shed 3 bases, with 20 bases lying between them. The CDR3 loop spans 16 amino acids.

In its sample, this clonotype was seen once. This chain links TRBV19 with TRBJ2-5, with D perhaps TRBD2 (5 bases). The CDR3 length is 14 residues. Germline values: CDR1 LNHDA, CDR2 SQIVND (reference sequence). The V end was cut by 3 bases, the J end by 5 bases, with 13 bases between. CDR3 protein: CASSIGLAWETQYF. Written as DNA, the CDR3 is TGTGCCAGTAGTATCGGGCTAGCTTGGGAGACCCAGTACTTC.

The V call is TRBV20-1, the J call TRBJ1-3; D unresolved. This CDR3 spans 13 amino acids. Germline V gene data show CDR1 as DFQATT and CDR2 as SNEGSKA (reference sequence). The V gene lost 3 bases and the J gene lost 1 base, with 7 bases spanning the gap. CDR3 sequence: CSARTSSGNTIYF. The CDR3, as DNA: TGCAGTGCTAGGACCTCGTCTGGAAACACCATATATTTT.

This sequence joins TRBV12-3 or TRBV12-4 and TRBJ2-3, with a tentative D call TRBD2 (5 bases). This CDR3 spans 14 amino acids. V shed 2 bases and J shed 4 bases, with 10 bases lying between them. The CDR3 nucleotides read TGTGCCAGCAGTTTAACGAGGGCTGCAGATACGCAGTATTTT. Translating gives CASSLTRAADTQYF.

The chain combines TRBV6-5 with TRBJ1-2, with D possibly TRBD1 on 5 matching bases. From germline, CDR1 is MNHEY and CDR2 SVGAGI. V lost 3 bases, J lost 6 bases, and 11 bases lay in between. This CDR3 spans 13 amino acids. CDR3 residues: CASSYQTGDGYTF. The CDR3 DNA reads as TGTGCCAGCAGTTATCAGACGGGGGATGGCTACACCTTC.

The V and J genes are TRBV4-1 and TRBJ1-2, with D unclear. CDR3 length: 15 residues. Looked up from germline, CDR1 is MGHRA and CDR2 is YSYEKL. Trimming stripped 4 bases from V and 2 bases from J, with 14 bases between. CDR3 in DNA: TGCGCCAGCAGCCTTCAAACTGGGCGGAACTATGGCTACACCTTC. This encodes CASSLQTGRNYGYTF.

The chain is built from TRBV7-2 and TRBJ2-1; D possibly uses TRBD1 or TRBD2 (5 bases each). Trimming stripped 5 bases from V and 5 bases from J, with 16 bases between. This CDR3 spans 15 amino acids. CDR1 SGHTA and CDR2 FQGNSA come from the germline V gene. CDR3 coding DNA: TGTGCCAGCAGCATACCGGGACCAGGGAACAATGAGCAGTTCTTC. Translation: CASSIPGPGNNEQFF.

Ten or more counts support this clonotype. This rearrangement joins TRBV6-2 or TRBV6-3 to TRBJ2-2; TRBD2 is a possible D gene (6 bases). The V gene lost 4 bases and the J gene lost 3 bases, with 12 bases spanning the gap. Looked up from germline, CDR1 is MNHEY and CDR2 is SVGEGT. This CDR3 contains 15 residues. In nucleotides, the CDR3 is TGTGCCAGCAGTTTAGCCAGGGAGGACACCGGGGAGCTGTTTTTT. It encodes CASSLAREDTGELFF.

The rearrangement uses TRBV20-1 and TRBJ1-1; 7 bases match TRBD1. Trimming cost V 6 bases and J 4 bases; bases outside gene matches: 5. Germline V lookup: CDR1 DFQATT, CDR2 SNEGSKA (reference sequence). CDR3 length: 12 amino acids. The CDR3 DNA reads TGCAGTGCGAACAGGGGTGGCACTGAAGCTTTCTTT. As protein: CSANRGGTEAFF.

Of note for this clonotype: Compared with germline, one end of the junction differs, possibly owing to a read error. The J gene is TRBJ2-3, the V gene TRBV7-6, with D possibly matching TRBD1 (8 bases). The germline V gene has CDR1 SGHVS and CDR2 FNYEAQ. The CDR3 is made up of 15 amino acids. The chain's CDR3 is CASSSTGGVLDTQYF. DNA for the CDR3: TGCGCCAGCAGCTCCACAGGGGGGGTTCTGGATACGCAGTATTTT.

The genes are TRBV7-2 and TRBJ2-7, with a tentative D call TRBD2 (6 bases). The CDR3 runs 15 residues. V lost 5 bases and J 4 bases, leaving 18 bases between the germline ends. Germline loops: CDR1 SGHTA, CDR2 FQGNSA. The CDR3 nucleotides are TGTGCCAGCAGCGGCGGGGCCCGCGGGGTGTACGAGCAGTACTTC. Its translation: CASSGGARGVYEQYF. The whole variable domain, remainder taken from reference TRBV7-2 and TRBJ2-7, is GAGVSQSPSNKVTEKGKDVELRCDPISGHTALYWYRQSLGQGLEFLIYFQGNSAPDKSGLPSDRFSAERTGGSVSTLTIQRTQQEDSAVYLCASSGGARGVYEQYFGPGTRLTVT.

V usage is TRBV28 and J usage is TRBJ1-1, with D maybe TRBD1 (5 bases). The CDR3 runs 14 residues. Germline CDR1 reads MDHEN; CDR2 reads SYDVKM. The V end was cut by 5 bases, the J end by 3 bases, with 13 bases between. CDR3 amino acids: CASSLLTDYTEAFF. The CDR3 DNA reads as TGTGCCAGCAGTCTACTGACAGACTACACTGAAGCTTTCTTT. Drawing the rest from reference TRBV28 and TRBJ1-1, the complete variable domain is DVKVTQSSRYLVKRTGEKVFLECVQDMDHENMFWYRQDPGLGLRLIYFSYDVKMKEKGDIPEGYSVSREKKERFSLILESASTNQTSMYLCASSLLTDYTEAFFGQGTRLTVV.

This clonotype was found once. V and J are TRBV11-1 and TRBJ2-1, with TRBD2 matching 10 bases. CDR1 is SGHAT, CDR2 FQDESV, per germline (reference sequence). The CDR3 has 16 amino acids. Trimming took 4 bases from V and 5 from J; bases not matched to a gene: 8. In DNA, the CDR3 is TGTGCCAGCAGCTCCTATAGCGGGAGGTCCCACAATGAGCAGTTCTTC. This sequence encodes CASSSYSGRSHNEQFF.

V gene TRBV7-9 combines with J gene TRBJ2-7, with D unresolved. The germline V gene encodes CDR1 SEHNR and CDR2 FQNEAQ (reference sequence). This CDR3 is built from 12 residues. V was pared by 4 bases and J by 6 bases, with 10 bases between. CDR3 in DNA: TGTGCCAGCAGCTCGGTACGATCCGAGCAGTACTTC. Residues: CASSSVRSEQYF.

The V gene is TRBV4-2, the J gene TRBJ2-1; D is perhaps TRBD1 (6 bases). This CDR3 spans 16 amino acids. Trimming cost V 3 bases and J 4 bases, with 16 bases left between them. Germline CDR1 and CDR2: LGHNA and YNFKEQ. CDR3 nucleotides: TGTGCCAGCAGCCACCAACAGGGAGCCCTTTACAATGAGCAGTTCTTC. As protein: CASSHQQGALYNEQFF.

This clonotype occurred a few times. The CDR3 loop is CASSFGTPPYEQYF. CDR3 nucleotides: TGTGCCAGCAGTTTTGGGACCCCACCCTACGAGCAGTACTTC. The V gene is TRBV12-3 or TRBV12-4, the J gene TRBJ2-4; the D call may be TRBD1 or TRBD2 (5 bases each). The J call is doubtful: the DNA matches TRBJ2-7 better. The length of the CDR3 is 14 residues.

The rearrangement uses TRBV30 and TRBJ2-3; TRBD1 is a possible D gene (5 bases). V was clipped by 7 bases and J by 4 bases, with 15 bases between them. The CDR3 totals 13 residues. Germline CDR1 reads GTSNPN; CDR2 reads SVGIG (reference sequence). CDR3 nucleotide sequence: TGTGCCTCCCGGCCCAAGGGGCCAGATACGCAGTATTTT. Amino acids: CASRPKGPDTQYF.